The 25 T cell receptor gamma chains in this list originate from one sample, sequenced in a study of Vδ1+ human thymocytes. Whole-study findings and limits: In the thymus, TRG and TRD repertoires looked highly polyclonal with Gaussian CDR3 lengths.

The template was reverse-transcribed extracted RNA. Pooled V-gene forward primers with one constant-region reverse primer generated the CDR3 amplicons by multiplex PCR. TCRdb re-processed the multiplex PCR reads using CATT. The sample includes under 25,000 gamma-chain clones, approximately 15% of them seen just once. These TCRs are of unknown antigen specificity. The sample comprised Vdelta1+ gamma-delta thymocytes from the thymus. This sample's subset: FACS-sorted CD3+ TCRalphabeta- TCRVdelta1+ TCRVdelta2- thymocytes. Receptors were obtained from a child younger than two who had congenital heart surgery.

V gene TRGV4 combines with J gene TRGJ1 or TRGJ2. Germline V gene data show CDR1 as EGSTGY and CDR2 as YDSYTSSV. V dropped 6 bases and J dropped 3; count of bases not matched to a gene: 8. This CDR3 is 13 amino acids long. This CDR3 reads CATWNRRYYKKLF. The DNA for the CDR3 is TGTGCCACCTGGAATCGGCGTTATTATAAGAAACTCTTT.

The chain has TRGV9 and TRGJ1 or TRGJ2. The CDR3 is made up of 14 amino acids. From germline, CDR1 is GITISATS and CDR2 ISYDGTV (reference sequence). The V gene end was trimmed by 4 bases and the J gene end by 7 bases; junction bases not matched to a gene: 13. Here the CDR3 DNA reads TGTGCCTTGTGGGACCCTCCTGAGGGGTATAAGAAACTCTTT. Protein sequence: CALWDPPEGYKKLF.

Only a few counts were recorded for this clone. This rearrangement joins TRGV5 to TRGJP2. CDR1 is VINAFY, CDR2 YDVSNSKD, per germline. Germline trimming cut 0 bases from V and 3 bases from J; bases unmatched to any gene: 7. The CDR3 contains 16 residues. CDR3 coding DNA: TGTGCCACCTGGGACAGGCGAAGAGGTAGTGATTGGATCAAGACGTTT. This sequence encodes CATWDRRRGSDWIKTF.

As concerns this clone: Other DNA sequences in this sample translate to the same CDR3. This chain uses TRGV2 with TRGJ1 or TRGJ2. The ends lost 1 base at V and 8 bases at J; junction bases unmatched: 5. This CDR3 has 12 residues. CDR1 is EGSNGY and CDR2 is YDSYNSKV in the germline V gene. The CDR3 protein is CATWDGPHKKLF. The CDR3 DNA reads as TGTGCCACCTGGGACGGACCTCATAAGAAACTCTTT.

This clone was recorded a few times. The same CDR3 can be traced to other DNA sequences in this sample. The V gene is TRGV2, the J gene TRGJP2. V dropped 0 bases and J dropped 6; count of bases not matched to a gene: 4. There are 14 residues in the CDR3. Germline V gene lookup returns CDR1 EGSNGY and CDR2 YDSYNSKV. CDR3 region: CATWDGQRDWIKTF. The CDR3 region has the DNA TGTGCCACCTGGGACGGGCAGCGTGATTGGATCAAGACGTTT.

This chain joins TRGV4 and TRGJ1 or TRGJ2. Losses at the gene ends were 5 bases for V and 12 bases for J; bases not matched to a gene: 4. The CDR3 has 9 residues. CDR1 EGSTGY and CDR2 YDSYTSSV come from the germline V gene. The CDR3 here is CATWGGKLF. The DNA of the CDR3 is TGTGCCACCTGGGGGGGGAAACTCTTT.

This clone was counted a few times. Other DNA sequences in the same sample also yield this CDR3. The chain links TRGV9 to TRGJP. The CDR3 is 16 residues long. Trimming removed 3 bases from V and 4 bases from J; junction bases left unmatched: 3. CDR1 is GITISATS and CDR2 is ISYDGTV in the germline V gene (reference sequence). The CDR3 loop is CALWEPQELGKKIKVF. The CDR3 bases are TGTGCCTTGTGGGAGCCACAAGAGTTGGGCAAAAAAATCAAGGTATTT.

The rearrangement links TRGV2 to TRGJ1 or TRGJ2. Germline V gene sequence: CDR1 EGSNGY, CDR2 YDSYNSKV. This CDR3 contains 14 residues. J was trimmed by 7 bases and V by 0 bases; bases with no gene match: 9. The CDR3 sequence is CATWDGLGCYKKLF. The CDR3 bases are TGTGCCACCTGGGACGGGCTGGGGTGCTATAAGAAACTCTTT.

Comment on this clone: The sample contains more than one DNA sequence encoding this CDR3. The chain couples TRGV8 to TRGJ1 or TRGJ2. V shed 0 bases, J shed 6 bases, and the junction held 2 bases outside the gene matches. CDR3 length: 12 amino acids. Germline CDR1 reads VENAVY; CDR2 reads YDSYNSRV. The CDR3, as DNA: TGTGCCACCTGGGATAGGAGTTATAAGAAACTCTTT. This translates into CATWDRSYKKLF.

This chain joins TRGV4 and TRGJ1 or TRGJ2. V was pared by 0 bases and J by 5 bases, with 10 bases of the junction left unmatched. This CDR3 comprises 15 residues. In germline, CDR1 is EGSTGY, CDR2 YDSYTSSV. CDR3 loop: CATWDGSPLDYKKLF. The CDR3 DNA sequence: TGTGCCACCTGGGATGGGAGCCCTCTGGATTATAAGAAACTCTTT.

This clone was observed a few times. This sequence joins TRGV4 and TRGJ1 or TRGJ2. The CDR3 runs to 13 residues. V gave up 4 bases and J gave up 2 bases; unmatched junction bases: 5. In germline, CDR1 is EGSTGY, CDR2 YDSYTSSV. The CDR3 region is CATWEEYYYKKLF. The DNA of the CDR3 is TGTGCCACCTGGGAGGAATATTATTATAAGAAACTCTTT.

The chain joins TRGV8 to TRGJP1. In germline, CDR1 is VENAVY, CDR2 YDSYNSRV. Trimming at V came to 5 bases and at J to 7 bases, leaving 7 bases not matched to a gene. This CDR3 comprises 13 residues. CDR3 region: CATWGGSGWFKIF. The CDR3 DNA is TGTGCCACCTGGGGTGGAAGTGGTTGGTTCAAGATATTT.

This clone has more than one count but fewer than ten. The V and J genes are TRGV4 and TRGJ1 or TRGJ2. J was trimmed by 10 bases and V by 4 bases; bases with no gene match: 7. Germline loops: CDR1 EGSTGY, CDR2 YDSYTSSV. This CDR3 contains 11 residues. CDR3 sequence: CATWESGKKLF. The CDR3 nucleotides read TGTGCCACCTGGGAATCGGGGAAGAAACTCTTT.

This chain links TRGV9 with TRGJ1 or TRGJ2. The CDR3 is 11 amino acids. V lost 3 bases and J lost 8; bases outside the gene matches: 4. CDR1 and CDR2 from the germline V gene are GITISATS and ISYDGTV (reference sequence). The CDR3 DNA sequence: TGTGCCTTGTGGGAGTCCGATAAGAAACTCTTT. Encoded protein: CALWESDKKLF.

The rearrangement links TRGV9 to TRGJP1. V shed 0 bases, J shed 6 bases, and the junction held 4 bases outside the gene matches. Germline V lookup: CDR1 GITISATS, CDR2 ISYDGTV (reference sequence). The CDR3 contains 14 residues. The chain's CDR3 is CALWEVQPGWFKIF. The CDR3 DNA reads as TGTGCCTTGTGGGAGGTGCAGCCTGGTTGGTTCAAGATATTT.

This clone appeared a few times. Other nucleotide sequences in the sample specify the same CDR3. The chain combines TRGV4 with TRGJ1 or TRGJ2. The V gene end was trimmed by 0 bases and the J gene end by 4 bases; junction bases not matched to a gene: 6. Germline values: CDR1 EGSTGY, CDR2 YDSYTSSV. This CDR3 is built from 14 residues. The DNA for the CDR3 is TGTGCCACCTGGGATGGGCCCGGGTATTATAAGAAACTCTTT. Its translation: CATWDGPGYYKKLF.

This clone has a handful of counts. Other DNA sequences in the sample encode the same CDR3. V is TRGV9 and J is TRGJ1 or TRGJ2. Germline V gene sequence: CDR1 GITISATS, CDR2 ISYDGTV (reference sequence). The V gene end was trimmed by 4 bases and the J gene end by 1 base; junction bases not matched to a gene: 4. The CDR3 consists of 13 residues. CDR3 nucleotides: TGTGCCTTGTGGGAACTCAATTATTATAAGAAACTCTTT. Protein product: CALWELNYYKKLF.

V and J are TRGV4 and TRGJ1 or TRGJ2. In germline, CDR1 is EGSTGY, CDR2 YDSYTSSV. CDR3 length equals 14 residues. The junction had 10 bases not matched to a gene; V was cut back by 6 bases and J by 2 bases. In DNA form, the CDR3 reads TGTGCCACCTGGAATGTTGGGCATTATTATAAGAAACTCTTT. This codes for CATWNVGHYYKKLF.

This clone appeared a few times. Additional DNA sequences in this sample encode the identical CDR3. The chain combines TRGV4 with TRGJ1 or TRGJ2. V gave up 4 bases and J gave up 5 bases; unmatched junction bases: 8. This CDR3 has 13 amino acids. Germline assignment: CDR1 EGSTGY and CDR2 YDSYTSSV. The CDR3 loop is CATWDGLDYKKLF. DNA of the CDR3: TGTGCCACCTGGGACGGCCTCGATTATAAGAAACTCTTT.

Worth noting for this clone: The sample has other DNA sequences that encode this CDR3 too. This chain uses TRGV4 with TRGJ1 or TRGJ2. The CDR3 is 12 residues long. CDR1 is EGSTGY, CDR2 YDSYTSSV, per germline. The junction had 7 bases not matched to a gene; V was cut back by 6 bases and J by 5 bases. Here the CDR3 reads CATWNLDYKKLF. DNA of the CDR3: TGTGCCACCTGGAATTTGGATTATAAGAAACTCTTT.

This clone has more than one count but fewer than ten. The V call is TRGV4, the J call TRGJ1 or TRGJ2. Trimming took 3 bases from V and 7 from J; bases not matched to a gene: 6. The V gene's germline CDR1 is EGSTGY and CDR2 YDSYTSSV. The CDR3 runs 12 residues. The CDR3 DNA sequence: TGTGCCACCTGGGATTGTTACTATAAGAAACTCTTT. Residues: CATWDCYYKKLF.

This chain connects TRGV4 to TRGJ1 or TRGJ2. In germline, CDR1 is EGSTGY, CDR2 YDSYTSSV. The CDR3 is 12 amino acids. V lost 3 bases, J lost 7 bases, and 6 bases stayed unmatched. CDR3 sequence: CATWDLGYKKLF. CDR3 in DNA: TGTGCCACCTGGGATCTGGGGTATAAGAAACTCTTT.

The chain has TRGV3 and TRGJP1. Germline V gives CDR1 VTNTFY, CDR2 YDVSTARD (reference sequence). The CDR3 contains 14 residues. The V gene end was trimmed by 3 bases and the J gene end by 12 bases; junction bases not matched to a gene: 13. CDR3 amino acids: CATWDGGSRRFKIF. CDR3 nucleotides: TGTGCCACCTGGGACGGGGGTTCCCGAAGGTTCAAGATATTT.

As concerns this clone: A read error is possible here, since a much larger clone lies one base away. Different DNA sequences within this sample yield the same CDR3. The gene calls are TRGV8 and TRGJP1. Trimming removed 0 bases from V and 6 bases from J; junction bases left unmatched: 1. The germline V gene encodes CDR1 VENAVY and CDR2 YDSYNSRV. This CDR3 has 13 amino acids. The chain's CDR3 is CATWDRPGWFKIF. The CDR3 bases are TGTGCCACCTGGGATAGGCCTGGTTGGTTCAAGATATTT.

This clone ranks as medium-sized. The chain couples TRGV9 to TRGJ1 or TRGJ2. The junction had 5 bases not matched to a gene; V was cut back by 2 bases and J by 10 bases. Germline V CDR1 and CDR2: GITISATS, ISYDGTV (reference sequence). The length of the CDR3 is 11 residues. The CDR3 coding sequence is TGTGCCTTGTGGGAGGACAAAAAGAAACTCTTT. This codes for CALWEDKKKLF.